These 14 T cell receptor beta chains originate from one sample sequenced in a study of technical replicates of blood from a few donors (dated by TCRdb to 2017 to 2019). Receptor amplification or capture employed the immunoSEQ multiplex PCR assay. TCRdb retrieved this table from immuneACCESS and kept in-frame rearrangements only. Not all clones are present; in checked studies, unresolved V genes account for under half, and no reason is known for the remainder. This sample comprises about 69,000 clones, around 90% of them detected only once. The leading ten clones occupy less than 5% of the sample. The sample taken for sequencing was PBMCs. These TCRs come from a human donor in good health. Some clones in this sample may be carry-over from other donors' samples.

The V and J genes are TRBV4-3 and TRBJ1-3; D unresolved. The germline V gene encodes CDR1 LGHNA and CDR2 YSLEER. The CDR3 has 16 residues. V was clipped by 0 bases and J by 2 bases, with 11 bases between them. This CDR3 is CASSQDDRRAGNTIYF. Here the CDR3 DNA reads TGCGCCAGCAGCCAAGACGACCGGCGGGCTGGAAACACCATATATTTT.

The chain joins TRBV11-3 to TRBJ2-1; a weak D match, TRBD1 (6 bases). V dropped 1 base and J dropped 5 bases, with 15 bases sitting between them. Germline values: CDR1 SGHNT, CDR2 YENEEA. The CDR3 sequence is 16 residues long. The CDR3 nucleotides are TGTGCCAGCAGCTTAGGGCAGGGGATTTTCAACAATGAGCAGTTCTTC. Translated: CASSLGQGIFNNEQFF.

The chain carries TRBV7-2 and TRBJ1-2; 10 nucleotides line up with TRBD1. Germline-derived CDR1 and CDR2 are SGHTA and FQGNSA. The CDR3 contains 16 residues. Trimming cost V 1 base and J 6 bases; bases outside gene matches: 8. The CDR3 DNA is TGTGCCAGCAGCTTAGTCTCTGCCGGGACAGGGGATGGCTACACCTTC. It is translated as CASSLVSAGTGDGYTF.

The V gene is TRBV27, the J gene TRBJ1-4, with no clear D. The germline V and J ends were trimmed by 6 bases and 3 bases, with 11 bases remaining between them. This CDR3 is built from 14 residues. Germline CDR1 and CDR2: MNHEY and SMNVEV (reference sequence). CDR3 in amino acids: CASSLHGANEKLFF. Here the CDR3 DNA reads TGTGCCAGCAGCTTACACGGGGCTAATGAAAAACTGTTTTTT.

This clone has a handful of counts. CDR3 protein: CAWTTGVTDTQYF. The CDR3 DNA sequence: TGTGCCTGGACCACAGGGGTCACAGATACGCAGTATTTT. The chain has TRBV30 and TRBJ2-3; 7 nucleotides match TRBD1. Germline CDR1 GTSNPN, CDR2 SVGIG (reference sequence). This CDR3 spans 13 amino acids. V lost 4 bases and J lost 2; bases outside the gene matches: 3.

This chain joins TRBV19 and TRBJ1-4, with D unclear. The CDR3 totals 15 residues. In germline, CDR1 is LNHDA, CDR2 SQIVND (reference sequence). V lost 6 bases and J lost 3, with 14 bases in between. The CDR3 bases are TGTGCCAGTAGCTCATCCCGTGTAGCTAATGAAAAACTGTTTTTT. Its protein is CASSSSRVANEKLFF.

This clone occurred once. The rearrangement joins TRBV4-1 to TRBJ2-7; 8 bases map to TRBD2. With 1 base clipped from V and 4 bases from J, the junction kept 3 bases outside the gene matches. The CDR3 has 14 amino acids. Per germline, CDR1 MGHRA and CDR2 YSYEKL. The CDR3 loop is CASSQGLAPYEQYF. The CDR3 nucleotides read TGCGCCAGCAGCCAAGGACTAGCGCCATACGAGCAGTACTTC.

V gene TRBV7-6 combines with J gene TRBJ2-3, with D possibly matching TRBD2 (7 bases). V was cut by 0 bases and J by 1 base, with 14 bases left in between. The CDR3 consists of 17 residues. The germline V gene has CDR1 SGHVS and CDR2 FNYEAQ. Written as DNA, the CDR3 is TGTGCCAGCAGCTTAGCGCGGGGGAGGGGGGGCACAGATACGCAGTATTTT. Amino acids: CASSLARGRGGTDTQYF.

The rearrangement joins TRBV4-3 to TRBJ1-3; no clear D gene. This CDR3 is built from 15 residues. Germline V CDR1 and CDR2: LGHNA, YSLEER. The V gene lost 1 base and the J gene lost 0 bases, with 7 bases spanning the gap. CDR3 nucleotides: TGCGCCAGCAGCCAAGGTTTGGCCTCTGGAAACACCATATATTTT. Protein sequence: CASSQGLASGNTIYF.

V is TRBV9 and J is TRBJ2-5; the D gene is possibly TRBD1 (5 bases). Trimming shortened V by 5 bases and J by 1 base, and 12 bases separated the two germline ends. This CDR3 comprises 14 residues. Germline V gene sequence: CDR1 SGDLS, CDR2 YYNGEE. The CDR3 nucleotides are TGTGCCAGCAGTCCTAGGGGTTTCCAAGAGACCCAGTACTTC. Protein product: CASSPRGFQETQYF. Supplemented by reference TRBV9 and TRBJ2-5, the full variable domain reads DSGVTQTPKHLITATGQRVTLRCSPRSGDLSVYWYQQSLDQGLQFLIQYYNGEERAKGNILERFSAQQFPDLHSELNLSSLELGDSALYFCASSPRGFQETQYFGPGTRLLVL.

The chain employs TRBV6-6 and TRBJ1-2; D is undetermined. Per germline, CDR1 MNHNY and CDR2 SVGAGI (reference sequence). With 4 bases removed from V and 6 bases from J, the gap between germline ends came to 18 bases. CDR3 length: 15 residues. CDR3 sequence (DNA): TGTGCCAGCAGTTGGGCCCCGGAAGGAAAGGATGGCTACACCTTC. Translating it yields CASSWAPEGKDGYTF.

This clone occurred once. V is TRBV27 and J is TRBJ1-3; D is unclear. V lost 6 bases and J 0 bases, leaving 9 bases between the germline ends. The germline V gene encodes CDR1 MNHEY and CDR2 SMNVEV (reference sequence). The CDR3 is made up of 14 amino acids. The CDR3 bases are TGTGCCAGCAGCCCTGGTAGCTCTGGAAACACCATATATTTT. Protein product: CASSPGSSGNTIYF.

This chain links TRBV10-3 with TRBJ2-5, with D maybe TRBD2 (7 bases). This CDR3 is 15 amino acids long. Germline CDR1 is ENHRY and CDR2 is SYGVKD. Between the trimmed V and J ends, which lost 6 bases and 2 bases, there was a span of 16 bases. CDR3 DNA: TGTGCCATCAGCCTGAGGGGGGGACTGCAAGAGACCCAGTACTTC. Encoded protein: CAISLRGGLQETQYF.

The rearrangement joins TRBV11-2 to TRBJ2-7; TRBD1 agrees at 7 bases. Per germline, CDR1 SGHAT and CDR2 FQNNGV. After removal of 3 bases from V and 1 base from J, the junction contained 6 bases not matched to a gene. The CDR3 has 15 residues. For the CDR3, the DNA is TGTGCCAGCAGCTTGGTAGGGGGCTCTTCCTACGAGCAGTACTTC. Its translation is CASSLVGGSSYEQYF.